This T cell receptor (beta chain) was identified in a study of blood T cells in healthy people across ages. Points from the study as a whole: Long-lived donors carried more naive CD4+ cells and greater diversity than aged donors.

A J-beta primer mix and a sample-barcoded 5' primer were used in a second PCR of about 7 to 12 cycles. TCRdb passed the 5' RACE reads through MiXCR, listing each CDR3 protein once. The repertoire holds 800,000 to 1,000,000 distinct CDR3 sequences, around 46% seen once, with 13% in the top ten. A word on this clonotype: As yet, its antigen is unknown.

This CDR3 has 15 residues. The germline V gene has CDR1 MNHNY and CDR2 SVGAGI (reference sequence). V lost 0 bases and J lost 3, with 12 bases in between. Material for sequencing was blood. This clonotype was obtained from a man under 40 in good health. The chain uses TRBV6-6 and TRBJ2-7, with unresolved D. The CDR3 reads CASSYSIGLNYEQYF. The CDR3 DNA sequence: TGTGCCAGCAGTTACTCGATTGGCCTGAACTACGAGCAGTACTTC.